Below are 19 T cell receptor beta chains sequenced from a single sample in a study of Ad26.COV2.S vaccination and SARS-CoV-2 variants (dated by TCRdb to 2020 to 2022). The treatment or condition label of this sample denotes: some 19 received Ad26.COV2.S at low or high dose, single or two shots; a few received placebo; per-sample allocation not given. For vaccine and placebo recipients, repertoires were sequenced using samples collected on day 63 after the first injection. The library came from the immunoSEQ multiplex PCR assay. As stored in TCRdb, this immuneACCESS dataset retains in-frame rearrangements with V and J assigned. A fraction of the clones does not appear; measured against another copy, unresolved V genes explain less than half of the discrepancy, and the remainder lacks a known reason. The sample table lists over 400,000 clones, 75% to 90% of them with a count of one. The ten largest clones capture over 2% of the sample.

Specimen: peripheral blood, collected in a trial of Ad26.COV2.S vaccine versus placebo. Every receptor here comes from a person between 18 and 65 years old who received the Ad26.COV2.S COVID-19 vaccine or a placebo.

The sample holds a few counts of this clone. V is TRBV7-8 and J is TRBJ1-5, with D tentatively TRBD1 (5 bases). The CDR3 is 12 amino acids. Trimming stripped 5 bases from V and 13 bases from J, with 15 bases between. Germline V gives CDR1 SGHVS, CDR2 FQNEAQ. The CDR3 region has the DNA TGTGCCAGCAGCCGAGACAGTGTGGAACAGCATTTT. Translated: CASSRDSVEQHF.

The V call is TRBV2, the J call TRBJ1-1; the match to TRBD1 covers 7 bases. V trimming: 5 bases; J trimming: 5 bases; junction bases outside the gene matches: 8. CDR3 length equals 14 residues. Germline V gene lookup returns CDR1 SNHLY and CDR2 FYNNEI. The CDR3 protein is CASSLDRVETEAFF. The CDR3 region has the DNA TGTGCCAGCAGTCTCGACAGGGTGGAAACTGAAGCTTTCTTT. Full variable domain (remainder filled in from reference TRBV2 and TRBJ1-1): EPEVTQTPSHQVTQMGQEVILRCVPISNHLYFYWYRQILGQKVEFLVSFYNNEISEKSEIFDDQFSVERPDGSNFTLKIRSTKLEDSAMYFCASSLDRVETEAFFGQGTRLTVV.

The chain uses TRBV30 and TRBJ1-2; 9 positions match TRBD1. The ends lost 0 bases at V and 3 bases at J; junction bases unmatched: 8. The CDR3 loop spans 16 amino acids. Germline values: CDR1 GTSNPN, CDR2 SVGIG (reference sequence). The CDR3 protein is CAWSVNTGGRDYGYTF. CDR3 DNA: TGTGCCTGGAGTGTTAATACAGGGGGCAGGGACTATGGCTACACCTTC.

The gene calls are TRBV10-3 and TRBJ2-4, with 9 positions matching TRBD1. The CDR3 runs to 14 residues. Losses at the gene ends were 11 bases for V and 0 bases for J; bases not matched to a gene: 5. The germline V gene has CDR1 ENHRY and CDR2 SYGVKD. For the CDR3, the DNA is TGTGCCGCGGGGACAGGGCTAGCCAAAAACATTCAGTACTTC. Its protein product is CAAGTGLAKNIQYF.

V gene TRBV9 combines with J gene TRBJ2-1; 8 bases line up with TRBD2. J gave up 7 bases and V 3 bases, and 12 bases lay outside the gene matches. Germline V lookup: CDR1 SGDLS, CDR2 YYNGEE. The CDR3 spans 16 residues. CDR3 in DNA: TGTGCCAGCAGCGCAAGCTCAGGACTAGCTCGTAATGAGCAGTTCTTC. Translation: CASSASSGLARNEQFF. Combining the CDR3 with reference TRBV9 and TRBJ2-1 gives the whole variable domain DSGVTQTPKHLITATGQRVTLRCSPRSGDLSVYWYQQSLDQGLQFLIQYYNGEERAKGNILERFSAQQFPDLHSELNLSSLELGDSALYFCASSASSGLARNEQFFGPGTRLTVL.

The chain has TRBV29-1 and TRBJ2-2, with 10 bases matching TRBD2. Germline lookup yields CDR1 SQVTM and CDR2 ANQGSEA. J was trimmed by 4 bases and V by 3 bases; bases with no gene match: 5. The CDR3 sequence is 15 residues long. For the CDR3, the DNA is TGCAGCGTTGAGGCTAGCGGGAGTAGCACCGGGGAGCTGTTTTTT. It codes for CSVEASGSSTGELFF.

The genes are TRBV19 and TRBJ1-5, with D perhaps TRBD1 (5 bases). The CDR3 consists of 17 residues. Trimming took off 5 bases at V and 0 bases at J, with 17 bases between the two ends. Germline lookup yields CDR1 LNHDA and CDR2 SQIVND (reference sequence). The CDR3 nucleotides read TGTGCCAGTAGTTCGGAAGTGGGACTCCTTAGCAATCAGCCCCAGCATTTT. This codes for CASSSEVGLLSNQPQHF.

This chain connects TRBV20-1 to TRBJ1-4; D gene uncertain. The V gene's germline CDR1 is DFQATT and CDR2 SNEGSKA (reference sequence). Trimming cost V 4 bases and J 7 bases, with 7 bases left between them. This CDR3 is 11 amino acids long. The CDR3 DNA follows: TGCAGTGCTAAAAGGAGTGAAAAACTGTTTTTT. The encoded protein is CSAKRSEKLFF.

The J gene is TRBJ1-5, the V gene TRBV6-2 or TRBV6-3; D is undetermined. This CDR3 is 13 amino acids long. Trimming removed 2 bases at V and 10 bases at J, with 12 bases between. In germline, CDR1 is MNHEY, CDR2 SVGEGT. The DNA of the CDR3 is TGTGCCAGCAGTTACAGGGAAGCGGACCCCCAGCATTTT. Residues: CASSYREADPQHF.

The V gene is TRBV6-1, the J gene TRBJ2-7; 7 positions match TRBD1. The junction had 14 bases not matched to a gene; V was cut back by 4 bases and J by 5 bases. CDR3 length: 16 amino acids. Per the germline V gene, CDR1 is MNHNS and CDR2 is SASEGT. The chain's CDR3 is CASSGGRGIRLHEQYF. The CDR3 region has the DNA TGTGCCAGCAGTGGTGGCAGGGGGATTCGCCTACACGAGCAGTACTTC.

V usage is TRBV5-1 and J usage is TRBJ1-2; TRBD1 matches at 7 bases. The CDR3 covers 14 residues. Germline CDR1 SGHRS, CDR2 YFSETQ. V was clipped by 0 bases and J by 4 bases; unmatched bases: 3. CDR3 in amino acids: CASSLAGTAYGYTF. The CDR3 nucleotides are TGCGCCAGCAGCTTGGCCGGGACAGCCTATGGCTACACCTTC.

This chain connects TRBV2 to TRBJ2-3; D assignment may be TRBD1 or TRBD2 (5 bases each). The CDR3 consists of 14 residues. V was clipped by 8 bases and J by 0 bases, with 12 bases between them. Germline CDR1 and CDR2: SNHLY and FYNNEI. For the CDR3, the DNA is TGTGCCAGCTTTGGGGACCCGAGCACAGATACGCAGTATTTT. It yields the protein CASFGDPSTDTQYF.

The chain recombines TRBV4-3 with TRBJ1-2; 9 bases line up with TRBD1. Unmatched junction bases numbered 12, after V lost 7 bases and J lost 3 bases. This CDR3 is built from 16 residues. From germline, CDR1 is LGHNA and CDR2 YSLEER. In nucleotides, the CDR3 is TGCGCCAGCACCGTTAACCGGGACAGGGTTTACTATGGCTACACCTTC. Its protein product is CASTVNRDRVYYGYTF.

The rearrangement links TRBV15 to TRBJ2-5, with TRBD2 as a possible D gene (6 bases). Looked up from germline, CDR1 is LNHNV and CDR2 is YYDKDF (reference sequence). This CDR3 has 15 amino acids. Trimming left V 0 bases short and J 5 bases short, with 13 bases between. The CDR3 nucleotides are TGTGCCACCAGCAGAGAACTGCGGGATGCGGAGACCCAGTACTTC. It translates to CATSRELRDAETQYF.

The gene calls are TRBV3-1 (or the pseudogene TRBV3-2) and TRBJ2-3, with D unclear. The CDR3 length is 12 residues. Trimming removed 3 bases from V and 2 bases from J, with 3 bases in between. In germline, CDR1 is LGHDT, CDR2 YNNKEL (reference sequence). CDR3 residues: CASSHNTDTQYF. CDR3 sequence (DNA): TGTGCCAGCAGCCATAACACAGATACGCAGTATTTT.

CDR3 sequence reads: CASRDTSSYGYTF. In DNA form, the CDR3 reads TGCGCCAGCCGGGACACAAGCTCCTATGGCTACACCTTC. The chain has TRBV5-1 and TRBJ1-2; TRBD1 might be the D (6 bases). V was shortened by 7 bases and J by 4 bases, with 14 bases between the two germline ends. The CDR3 covers 13 residues. Germline CDR1 reads SGHRS; CDR2 reads YFSETQ.

CDR3 DNA sequence: TGTGCCAGTAGTAGCAGGGTACTTGGGGGGAACACTGAAGCTTTCTTT. Translating gives CASSSRVLGGNTEAFF. This chain links TRBV19 with TRBJ1-1; maybe TRBD1 (5 bases). V was cut by 4 bases and J by 1 base, with 16 bases left in between. The CDR3 sequence is 16 residues long. Germline V gene lookup returns CDR1 LNHDA and CDR2 SQIVND (reference sequence).

The rearrangement uses TRBV2 and TRBJ2-5; 9 nucleotides match TRBD2. There are 16 residues in the CDR3. Germline V gives CDR1 SNHLY, CDR2 FYNNEI. The J segment lost 5 bases and the V segment lost 6 bases, leaving 13 bases of the junction unmatched. The CDR3 loop reads CASRYCEGLAGETQYF. The CDR3 DNA is TGTGCCAGCAGGTATTGTGAGGGACTAGCAGGGGAGACCCAGTACTTC.

The chain carries TRBV7-8 and TRBJ2-5; perhaps TRBD1 as D (5 bases). The CDR3 is 16 amino acids. Germline CDR1 and CDR2: SGHVS and FQNEAQ. V lost 5 bases and J 2 bases, leaving 18 bases between the germline ends. CDR3 sequence: CASSLRGEWEQETQYF. The DNA for the CDR3 is TGTGCCAGCAGCCTTAGGGGTGAATGGGAACAAGAGACCCAGTACTTC.